This TCR beta chain was retrieved from a study of blood T cell repertoires in COVID-19. This clone was recorded a few times. CDR1 and CDR2 from the germline V gene are SGHVS and FQNEAQ. The CDR3 has 14 amino acids. V lost 4 bases to trimming and J lost 4 bases; unmatched junction nucleotides: 7. Libraries were prepared by immunoSEQ multiplex PCR; TCRdb keeps only in-frame clonotypes and omits some of them. The sample has more than 150,000 clones, under 90% seen once. This rearrangement joins TRBV7-8 to TRBJ2-7, with 7 nucleotides matching TRBD1. The origin of this receptor is a man aged 40-50 years with acute or convalescent COVID-19. Sequencing was carried out using peripheral blood. This CDR3 is CASSWTGTAYEQYF. For the CDR3, the DNA is TGTGCCAGCAGCTGGACCGGGACAGCATACGAGCAGTACTTC.